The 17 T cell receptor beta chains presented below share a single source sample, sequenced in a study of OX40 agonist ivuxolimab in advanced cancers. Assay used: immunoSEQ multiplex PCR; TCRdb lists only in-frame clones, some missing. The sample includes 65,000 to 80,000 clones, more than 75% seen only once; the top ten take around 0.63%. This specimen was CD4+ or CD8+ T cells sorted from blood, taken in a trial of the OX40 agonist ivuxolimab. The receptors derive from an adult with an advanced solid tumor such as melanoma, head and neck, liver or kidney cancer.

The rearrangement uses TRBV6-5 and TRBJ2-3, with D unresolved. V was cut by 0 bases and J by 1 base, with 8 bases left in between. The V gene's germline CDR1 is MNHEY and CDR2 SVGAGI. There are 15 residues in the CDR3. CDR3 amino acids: CASSYSQDRTDTQYF. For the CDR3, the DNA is TGTGCCAGCAGTTACTCCCAGGACCGCACAGATACGCAGTATTTT.

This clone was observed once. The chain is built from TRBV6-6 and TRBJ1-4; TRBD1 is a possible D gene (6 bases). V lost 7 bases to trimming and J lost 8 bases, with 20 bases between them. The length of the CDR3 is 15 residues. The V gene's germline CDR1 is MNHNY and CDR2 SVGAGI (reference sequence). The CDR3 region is CASNPPEAGEEKLFF. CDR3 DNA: TGTGCCAGCAACCCGCCTGAGGCAGGGGAGGAAAAACTGTTTTTT.

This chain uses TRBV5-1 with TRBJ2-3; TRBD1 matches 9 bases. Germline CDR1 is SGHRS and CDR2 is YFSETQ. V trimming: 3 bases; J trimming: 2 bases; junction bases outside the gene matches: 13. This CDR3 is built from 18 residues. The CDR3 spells CASSWGQGTVLATDTQYF. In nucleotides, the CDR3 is TGCGCCAGCAGCTGGGGACAGGGCACAGTGTTGGCCACAGATACGCAGTATTTT.

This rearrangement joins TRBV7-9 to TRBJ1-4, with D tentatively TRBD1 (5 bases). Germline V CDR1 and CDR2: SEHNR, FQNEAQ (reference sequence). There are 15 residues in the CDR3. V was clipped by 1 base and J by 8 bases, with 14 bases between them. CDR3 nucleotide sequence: TGTGCCAGCAGCTTAGTTGGGGGTTTTGGAGAAAAACTGTTTTTT. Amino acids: CASSLVGGFGEKLFF.

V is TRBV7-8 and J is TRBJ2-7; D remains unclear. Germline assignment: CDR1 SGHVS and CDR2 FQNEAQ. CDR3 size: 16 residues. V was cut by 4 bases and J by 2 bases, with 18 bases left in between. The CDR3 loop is CASSYPGVGSAYEQYF. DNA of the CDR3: TGTGCCAGCAGCTACCCTGGGGTGGGGTCGGCCTACGAGCAGTACTTC.

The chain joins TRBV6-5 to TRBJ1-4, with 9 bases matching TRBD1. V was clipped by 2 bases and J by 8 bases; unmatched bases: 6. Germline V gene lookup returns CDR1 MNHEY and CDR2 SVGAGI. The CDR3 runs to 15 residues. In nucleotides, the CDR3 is TGTGCCAGCAGTTACGGGACAGGGAAGAGCGAAAAACTGTTTTTT. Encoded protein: CASSYGTGKSEKLFF.

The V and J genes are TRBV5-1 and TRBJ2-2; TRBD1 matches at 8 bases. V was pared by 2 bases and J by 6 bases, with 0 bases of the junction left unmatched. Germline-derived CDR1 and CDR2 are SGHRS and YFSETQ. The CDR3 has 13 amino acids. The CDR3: CASSLQGAGELFF. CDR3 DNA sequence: TGCGCCAGCAGCTTACAGGGGGCCGGGGAGCTGTTTTTT.

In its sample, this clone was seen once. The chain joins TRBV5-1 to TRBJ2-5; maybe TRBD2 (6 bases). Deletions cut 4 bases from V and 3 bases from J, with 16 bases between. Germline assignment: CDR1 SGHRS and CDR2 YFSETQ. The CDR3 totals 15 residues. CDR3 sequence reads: CASSLLAPPKETQYF. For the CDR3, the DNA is TGCGCCAGCAGCCTACTAGCTCCCCCTAAAGAGACCCAGTACTTC.

CDR3 DNA sequence: TGTGCCAGTGGGACAGGAACGGAACAGCCCCAGCATTTT. The encoded protein is CASGTGTEQPQHF. The V and J genes are TRBV7-9 and TRBJ1-5; 8 nucleotides line up with TRBD1. CDR3 length equals 13 residues. The V and J ends lost 9 bases and 7 bases, in that order; junction bases with no gene match: 8. In germline, CDR1 is SEHNR, CDR2 FQNEAQ (reference sequence).

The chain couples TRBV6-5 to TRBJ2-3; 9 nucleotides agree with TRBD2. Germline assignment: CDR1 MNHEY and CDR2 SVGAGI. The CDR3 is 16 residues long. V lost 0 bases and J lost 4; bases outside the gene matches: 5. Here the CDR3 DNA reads TGTGCCAGCAGTTACTCGAGTCCTAGCGGGGCAGATACGCAGTATTTT. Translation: CASSYSSPSGADTQYF.

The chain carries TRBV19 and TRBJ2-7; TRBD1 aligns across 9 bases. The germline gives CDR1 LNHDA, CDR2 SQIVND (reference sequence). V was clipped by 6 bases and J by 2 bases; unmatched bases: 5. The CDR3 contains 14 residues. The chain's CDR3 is CASRRTGAAYEQYF. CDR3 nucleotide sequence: TGTGCCAGTAGACGGACAGGGGCCGCCTACGAGCAGTACTTC. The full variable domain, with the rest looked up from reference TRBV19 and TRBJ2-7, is DGGITQSPKYLFRKEGQNVTLSCEQNLNHDAMYWYRQDPGQGLRLIYYSQIVNDFQKGDIAEGYSVSREKKESFPLTVTSAQKNPTAFYLCASRRTGAAYEQYFGPGTRLTVT.

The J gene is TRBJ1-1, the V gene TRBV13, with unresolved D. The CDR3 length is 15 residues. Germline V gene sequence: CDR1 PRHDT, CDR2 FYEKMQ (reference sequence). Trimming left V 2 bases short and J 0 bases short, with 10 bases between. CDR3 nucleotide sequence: TGTGCCAGCAGCTTACTTTGGGGATTGAACACTGAAGCTTTCTTT. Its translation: CASSLLWGLNTEAFF.

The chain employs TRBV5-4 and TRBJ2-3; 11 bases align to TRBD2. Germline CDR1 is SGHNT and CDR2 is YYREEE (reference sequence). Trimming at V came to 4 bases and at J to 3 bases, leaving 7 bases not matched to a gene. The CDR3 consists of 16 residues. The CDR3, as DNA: TGTGCCAGCAGCACAGTCCTAGCGGGGGGAACAGATACGCAGTATTTT. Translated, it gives CASSTVLAGGTDTQYF.

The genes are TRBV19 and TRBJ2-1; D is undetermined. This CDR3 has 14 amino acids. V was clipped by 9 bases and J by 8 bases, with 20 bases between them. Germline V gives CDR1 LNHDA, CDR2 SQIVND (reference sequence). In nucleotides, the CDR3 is TGTGCCAGCAAAGTGGTTGGGTGGGCGGATGAGCAGTTCTTC. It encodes CASKVVGWADEQFF.

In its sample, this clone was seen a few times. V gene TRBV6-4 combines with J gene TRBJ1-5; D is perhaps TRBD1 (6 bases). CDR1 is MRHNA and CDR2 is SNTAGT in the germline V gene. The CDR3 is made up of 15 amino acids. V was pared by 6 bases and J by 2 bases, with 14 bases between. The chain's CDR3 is CASSPGVGGNQPQHF. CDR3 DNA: TGTGCCAGCAGCCCAGGGGTGGGGGGCAATCAGCCCCAGCATTTT.

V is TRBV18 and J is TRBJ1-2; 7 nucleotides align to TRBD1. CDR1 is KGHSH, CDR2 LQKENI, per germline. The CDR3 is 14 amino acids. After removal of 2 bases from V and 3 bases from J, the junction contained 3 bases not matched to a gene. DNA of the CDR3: TGTGCCAGCTCACCATCCGGGACAGACTATGGCTACACCTTC. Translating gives CASSPSGTDYGYTF.

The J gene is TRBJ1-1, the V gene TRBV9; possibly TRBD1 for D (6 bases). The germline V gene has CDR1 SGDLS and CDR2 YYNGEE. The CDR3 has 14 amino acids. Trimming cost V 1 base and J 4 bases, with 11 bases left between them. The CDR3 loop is CASSVNTGTTEAFF. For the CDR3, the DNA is TGTGCCAGCAGCGTAAACACAGGGACCACTGAAGCTTTCTTT.